This T cell receptor beta chain comes out of a study of vaccination and CD4 T cells after COVID-19. V was pared by 0 bases and J by 5 bases, with 8 bases between. The germline V gene has CDR1 SGHNT and CDR2 YYREEE (reference sequence). The CDR3 runs 13 residues. Time point specified: late sampling 161 to 241 days after vaccination in a few convalescent patients. The treatment denotes: approximately 11-day PBMC culture with coronavirus spike peptide pools or control peptides (ViraFEST assay). An Oncomine TCR Beta short-read assay was used to sequence the DNA from cultured CD4+ T cells. Someone extracted genomic DNA from cultured CD4+ T cells. A single record per CDR3 protein comes from TCRdb applying MiXCR to the PCR reads. This table has approximately 18,000 distinct CDR3 sequences, around 50% appearing once. As regards this clonotype: Its antigen is currently unknown.

This material consisted of CD4+ T cells from blood, cultured in vitro, taken about 7 months after SARS-CoV-2 vaccination. J is TRBJ1-1 and V is TRBV5-4; the D is unclear. The TCR originated in a human donor who had recovered from COVID-19. The DNA for the CDR3 is TGTGCCAGCAGCTTGGACTCAGCAACTGAAGCTTTCTTT. It is translated as CASSLDSATEAFF.